What follows is one T cell receptor (beta chain) and its context. Antigen: not known. V lost 5 bases, J lost 0 bases, and 5 bases lay in between. This CDR3 has 12 amino acids. In germline, CDR1 is SGHTA, CDR2 FQGNSA. These data come from a study of blood T cells in healthy people across ages. Study-level findings and limits: In older individuals, TCR beta diversity per million T cells was lower, falling roughly linearly with age.

For the second PCR, which ran for about 7 to 11 cycles, a sample-barcoded 5' primer and a J-beta primer mix were used. Every molecule of cDNA carried a tag from a template-switch adaptor with 12 random nucleotides. Using its own MiXCR run on the 5' RACE reads, TCRdb lists one record per CDR3 protein. The table has under 1,100,000 distinct CDR3 sequences, approximately 26% seen once. The same data also went into a second study, on T cells of mothers and their children.

This receptor was obtained from a girl aged 2-9 years in good health. This chain links TRBV7-2 with TRBJ2-7; D uncertain. The sequencing sample was made of blood. DNA of the CDR3: TGTGCCAGCAGCCAGTACTCCTACGAGCAGTACTTC. Amino acids: CASSQYSYEQYF.